These 14 T cell receptor beta chains share one sample of origin, sequenced in a study of cytomegalovirus exposure and HLA in healthy donors. PCR involved 60 Vbeta and 13 Jbeta primers. TCRdb's copy holds only in-frame clones and misses some; the assay was immunoSEQ multiplex PCR. In the table there are roughly 140,000 clones, roughly 80% of which are singletons. Sequenced material: PBMCs. The receptors come from a male donor in good health and CMV-seronegative.

J is TRBJ2-4 and V is TRBV21-1; TRBD1, as called in the table, went unchecked against the DNA. TRBV21-1 is a recognized pseudogene. The CDR3 length is 14 residues. The CDR3 protein is CASSKLWPKNIQYF. DNA of the CDR3: TGTGCCAGCAGCAAACTCTGGCCGAAAAACATTCAGTACTTC.

The V gene is TRBV29-1, the J gene TRBJ2-1; a possible D gene is TRBD2 (5 bases). This CDR3 has 11 amino acids. Germline V lookup: CDR1 SQVTM, CDR2 ANQGSEA. Trimming removed 3 bases from V and 8 bases from J, with 8 bases in between. The CDR3 sequence is CSVDSGHEQFF. CDR3 coding DNA: TGCAGCGTTGACAGCGGCCATGAGCAGTTCTTC.

The chain links TRBV18 to TRBJ1-4; D is undetermined. The V and J ends lost 5 bases and 0 bases respectively, with 4 bases between them. Germline lookup yields CDR1 KGHSH and CDR2 LQKENI. This CDR3 is 13 amino acids long. The DNA for the CDR3 is TGTGCCAGCTCAGGCTCAACTAATGAAAAACTGTTTTTT. Its protein product is CASSGSTNEKLFF.

There are a few counts of this clone. The genes are TRBV11-1 and TRBJ2-1; 10 positions match TRBD2. This CDR3 region has 16 residues. Germline-derived CDR1 and CDR2 are SGHAT and FQDESV (reference sequence). Trimming removed 5 bases from V and 4 bases from J; junction bases left unmatched: 8. The CDR3 sequence: CASSPPSAGGYNEQFF. CDR3 coding DNA: TGTGCCAGCAGCCCCCCGTCAGCGGGAGGGTACAATGAGCAGTTCTTC.

The chain joins TRBV6-6 to TRBJ1-1, with D possibly TRBD1 on 6 matching bases. CDR3 size: 14 residues. Between the trimmed V and J ends, which lost 5 bases and 1 base, there was a span of 11 bases. Germline V CDR1 and CDR2: MNHNY, SVGAGI (reference sequence). The CDR3 protein is CASSQRDTNTEAFF. CDR3 coding DNA: TGTGCCAGCAGTCAACGGGACACGAACACTGAAGCTTTCTTT.

The gene calls are TRBV5-1 and TRBJ2-7; possible D gene TRBD2, 6 bases. Germline-derived CDR1 and CDR2 are SGHRS and YFSETQ. V lost 3 bases, J lost 7 bases, and 23 bases lay in between. CDR3 size: 16 residues. Here the CDR3 DNA reads TGCGCCAGCAGCTGGGGATACAGGCCACTGGGAGGAGAGCAGTACTTC. As protein: CASSWGYRPLGGEQYF.

The chain employs TRBV11-2 and TRBJ2-1; D unresolved. Germline CDR1 reads SGHAT; CDR2 reads FQNNGV. This CDR3 has 12 residues. V lost 3 bases, J lost 4 bases, and 4 bases lay in between. CDR3 sequence reads: CASSFLYNEQFF. CDR3 in DNA: TGTGCCAGCAGCTTCCTATACAATGAGCAGTTCTTC.

The chain has TRBV6-5 and TRBJ2-2; weak D call: TRBD2 (6 bases). The CDR3 sequence is 16 residues long. The V end was cut by 3 bases, the J end by 6 bases, with 17 bases between. The germline CDR1 and CDR2 sequences are MNHEY and SVGAGI. The CDR3 DNA is TGTGCCAGCAGTTATGAGGGCGGGATCAACGCCGGGGAGCTGTTTTTT. Its translation: CASSYEGGINAGELFF.

V and J are TRBV2 and TRBJ2-7, with a weak D call TRBD1 (5 bases). This CDR3 contains 18 residues. The V end lost 6 bases, the J end lost 3 bases, and 27 bases lay between the germline ends. Per the germline V gene, CDR1 is SNHLY and CDR2 is FYNNEI. Here the CDR3 DNA reads TGTGCCAGCAGGGGATTTCAGGGATTAAGTCGTCAGGGCTACGAGCAGTACTTC. It specifies CASRGFQGLSRQGYEQYF.

The gene calls are TRBV13 and TRBJ1-2; a weak D match, TRBD1 (6 bases). In germline, CDR1 is PRHDT, CDR2 FYEKMQ (reference sequence). The CDR3 covers 13 residues. Trimming cost V 3 bases and J 4 bases, with 9 bases left between them. This chain's CDR3 is CASSLGAGYGYTF. The DNA for the CDR3 is TGTGCCAGCAGCTTGGGGGCGGGCTATGGCTACACCTTC.

The chain links TRBV6-4 to TRBJ2-2; 10 bases match TRBD1. Germline CDR1 and CDR2: MRHNA and SNTAGT. After removal of 2 bases from V and 6 bases from J, the junction contained 0 bases not matched to a gene. CDR3 length: 14 amino acids. The CDR3 bases are TGTGCCAGCAGTGACGGACAGGGGGCCGGGGAGCTGTTTTTT. It is translated as CASSDGQGAGELFF.

The DNA of the CDR3 is TGTGCCAGCAGTTTCTTCACCGGGACAGCTACTTATGGCTACACCTTC. Its translation: CASSFFTGTATYGYTF. The chain carries TRBV28 and TRBJ1-2; 7 bases are shared with TRBD1. The CDR3 extends over 16 amino acids. CDR1 and CDR2 (germline): MDHEN, SYDVKM. The V and J ends lost 3 bases and 5 bases, in that order; junction bases with no gene match: 12.

The chain recombines TRBV28 with TRBJ2-1; 12 positions match TRBD2. The CDR3 runs to 20 residues. CDR1 is MDHEN and CDR2 is SYDVKM in the germline V gene. V shed 8 bases and J 8 bases; nucleotides not matched to a gene: 25. CDR3 DNA: TGTGCCAGCGACAGGGGAATCGCTAGCGGGAGGGCCCTCCAGTTTGATGAGCAGTTCTTC. This sequence encodes CASDRGIASGRALQFDEQFF.

The sample holds a few counts of this clone. This sequence joins TRBV11-1 and TRBJ2-7; D is perhaps TRBD1 (6 bases). V lost 3 bases, J lost 2 bases, and 11 bases lay in between. CDR1 SGHAT and CDR2 FQDESV come from the germline V gene (reference sequence). This CDR3 comprises 14 residues. The CDR3 nucleotides are TGTGCCAGCAGCTTTTCACAGGGCCCCTACGAGCAGTACTTC. Residues: CASSFSQGPYEQYF. Supplemented by reference TRBV11-1 and TRBJ2-7, the full variable domain reads EAEVAQSPRYKITEKSQAVAFWCDPISGHATLYWYRQILGQGPELLVQFQDESVVDDSQLPKDRFSAERLKGVDSTLKIQPAELGDSAMYLCASSFSQGPYEQYFGPGTRLTVT.